This T cell receptor (beta chain) came from a study of CD8 T cells in ankylosing spondylitis. V lost 4 bases, J lost 1 base, and 8 bases stayed unmatched. This CDR3 contains 16 residues. The germline gives CDR1 SGHRS, CDR2 YFSETQ. The table lists this clonotype with many counts. In TCRdb, the 5' RACE reads were re-called with MiXCR into one record per CDR3 protein. The sample shows a few hundred thousand distinct CDR3 sequences, roughly 10% of them seen only once. The chain combines TRBV5-1 with TRBJ1-1, with 9 bases aligning to TRBD1. The sequencing input was blood, either unsorted or a sorted T cell fraction (not recorded which). This TCR derives from a male donor with ankylosing spondylitis or in good health (not recorded which). As DNA, the CDR3 is TGCGCCAGCAGCCCACAGGGGGCTGGGAGGAACACTGAAGCTTTCTTT. Encoded protein: CASSPQGAGRNTEAFF.